This note documents a single TCR beta chain sequence. Its antigen is not identified. Trimming removed 4 bases from V and 4 bases from J; junction bases left unmatched: 10. The CDR3 runs to 14 residues. In germline, CDR1 is GTSNPN, CDR2 SVGIG (reference sequence). The data are from a study of T cells after yellow fever vaccination. Study conclusions and caveats: In post-booster samples, most primary-vaccination clones reappeared (about 96% CD4, 70% to 90% CD8).

TCRdb redid the calling of the 5' RACE reads with MiXCR, one entry per CDR3 protein. The repertoire holds around 230,000 distinct CDR3 sequences, 5.5% to 8.5% seen once, with more than 1% in the top ten. This sequence was found in a man aged 25-45 years who received the YFV17D yellow fever vaccine. The gene calls are TRBV30 and TRBJ2-7; TRBD1 agrees at 7 bases. Material: CD4+ T cells sorted from PBMCs, obtained on the day of the yellow fever booster vaccination. CDR3 bases: TGTGCCTGGAACCGGGACAGTGTTGTTTACGAGCAGTACTTC. Protein sequence: CAWNRDSVVYEQYF.